This TCR beta chain came from a study of PD-L1 blockade in urothelial cancer. Data came from immunoSEQ multiplex PCR; TCRdb stores just in-frame clones and leaves some out. The sample has approximately 50,000 clones; about 88% are singletons. Time point defined: pretreatment peripheral blood. This CDR3 comprises 16 residues. CDR1 SGHTA and CDR2 FQGNSA come from the germline V gene. Trimming at V came to 0 bases and at J to 3 bases, leaving 6 bases not matched to a gene. The V and J genes are TRBV7-2 and TRBJ2-3; TRBD2 matches 7 bases. Source: PBMCs, taken around atezolizumab (anti-PD-L1) treatment. This sequence originates from a man aged 70-80 years with urothelial cancer. In DNA, the CDR3 is TGTGCCAGCAGCTTAGCCAAAAGCGGGATAACAGATACGCAGTATTTT. Translated, it gives CASSLAKSGITDTQYF.